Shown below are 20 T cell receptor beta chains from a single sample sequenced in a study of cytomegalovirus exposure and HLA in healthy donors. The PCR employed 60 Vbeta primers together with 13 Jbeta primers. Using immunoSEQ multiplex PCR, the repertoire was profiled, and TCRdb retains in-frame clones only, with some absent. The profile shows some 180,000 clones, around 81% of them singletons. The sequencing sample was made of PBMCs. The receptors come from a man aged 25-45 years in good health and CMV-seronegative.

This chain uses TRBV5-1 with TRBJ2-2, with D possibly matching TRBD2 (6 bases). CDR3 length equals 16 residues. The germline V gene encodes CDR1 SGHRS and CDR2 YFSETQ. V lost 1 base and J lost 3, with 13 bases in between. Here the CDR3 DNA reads TGCGCCAGCAGCTTGATTAGCGGTAGGCACACCGGGGAGCTGTTTTTT. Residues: CASSLISGRHTGELFF.

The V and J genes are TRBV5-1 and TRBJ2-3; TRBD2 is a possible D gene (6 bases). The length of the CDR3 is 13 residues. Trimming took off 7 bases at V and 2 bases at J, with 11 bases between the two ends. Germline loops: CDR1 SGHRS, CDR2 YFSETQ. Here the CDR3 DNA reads TGCGCCAGCTTAGCGGAACCCACAGATACGCAGTATTTT. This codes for CASLAEPTDTQYF.

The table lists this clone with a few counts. In DNA, the CDR3 is TGCGCCAGCAGCTCCACTAGCGGGAGTGGGACCGGGGAGCTGTTTTTT. This encodes CASSSTSGSGTGELFF. The V gene is TRBV5-1, the J gene TRBJ2-2; 11 bases line up with TRBD2. The CDR3 runs 16 residues. The V segment lost 3 bases and the J segment 5 bases; nucleotides outside the gene matches: 6. In germline, CDR1 is SGHRS, CDR2 YFSETQ. The variable domain in full, with the rest retrieved from reference TRBV5-1 and TRBJ2-2, is KAGVTQTPRYLIKTRGQQVTLSCSPISGHRSVSWYQQTPGQGLQFLFEYFSETQRNKGNFPGRFSGRQFSNSRSEMNVSTLELGDSALYLCASSSTSGSGTGELFFGEGSRLTVL.

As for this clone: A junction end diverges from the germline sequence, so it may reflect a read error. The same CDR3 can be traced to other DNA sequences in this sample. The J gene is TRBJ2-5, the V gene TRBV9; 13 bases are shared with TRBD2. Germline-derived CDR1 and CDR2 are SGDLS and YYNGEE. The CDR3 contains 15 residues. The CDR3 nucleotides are TGTGCCAGCAGCAAGGGACTAGCGGGGCAAGAGACTCAGTACTTC. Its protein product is CASSKGLAGQETQYF.

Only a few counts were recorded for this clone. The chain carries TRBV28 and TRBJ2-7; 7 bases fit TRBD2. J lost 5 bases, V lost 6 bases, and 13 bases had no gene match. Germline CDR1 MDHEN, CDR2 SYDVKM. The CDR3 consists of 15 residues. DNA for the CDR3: TGTGCCAGCAGGAAACCGGGACTATCCCTAAACGAGCAGTACTTC. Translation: CASRKPGLSLNEQYF.

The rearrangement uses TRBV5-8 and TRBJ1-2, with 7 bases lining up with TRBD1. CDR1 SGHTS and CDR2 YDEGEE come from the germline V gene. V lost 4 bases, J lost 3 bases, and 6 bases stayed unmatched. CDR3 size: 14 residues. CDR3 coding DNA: TGTGCCAGCAGCCAAGGACAGGTTGACTATGGCTACACCTTC. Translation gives CASSQGQVDYGYTF.

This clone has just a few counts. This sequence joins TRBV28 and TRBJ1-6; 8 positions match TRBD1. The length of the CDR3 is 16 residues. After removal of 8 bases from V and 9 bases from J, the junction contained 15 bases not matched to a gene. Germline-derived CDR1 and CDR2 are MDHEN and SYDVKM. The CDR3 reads CASGLTPGGARSPLHF. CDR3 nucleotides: TGTGCCAGCGGCCTCACCCCAGGGGGCGCACGTTCACCCCTCCACTTT.

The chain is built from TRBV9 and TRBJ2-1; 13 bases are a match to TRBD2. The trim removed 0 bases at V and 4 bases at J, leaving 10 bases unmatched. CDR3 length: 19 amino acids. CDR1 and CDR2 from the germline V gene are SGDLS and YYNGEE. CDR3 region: CASSVEGLAGNGLYNEQFF. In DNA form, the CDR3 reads TGTGCCAGCAGCGTAGAGGGACTAGCGGGAAACGGGTTGTACAATGAGCAGTTCTTC. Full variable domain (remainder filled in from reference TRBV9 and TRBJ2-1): DSGVTQTPKHLITATGQRVTLRCSPRSGDLSVYWYQQSLDQGLQFLIQYYNGEERAKGNILERFSAQQFPDLHSELNLSSLELGDSALYFCASSVEGLAGNGLYNEQFFGPGTRLTVL.

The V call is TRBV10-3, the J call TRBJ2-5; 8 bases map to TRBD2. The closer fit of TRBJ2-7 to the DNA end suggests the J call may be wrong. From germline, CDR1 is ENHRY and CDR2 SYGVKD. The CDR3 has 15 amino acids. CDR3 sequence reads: CAISESLAGPYEQYF. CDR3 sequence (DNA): TGTGCCATCAGTGAGTCTTTAGCGGGACCTTACGAGCAGTACTTC.

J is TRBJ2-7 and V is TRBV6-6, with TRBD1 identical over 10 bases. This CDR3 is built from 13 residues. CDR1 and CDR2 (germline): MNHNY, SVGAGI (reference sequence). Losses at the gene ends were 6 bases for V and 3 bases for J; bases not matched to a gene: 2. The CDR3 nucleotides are TGTGCCAGCAGGGGGACAGGGGACTACGAGCAGTACTTC. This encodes CASRGTGDYEQYF.

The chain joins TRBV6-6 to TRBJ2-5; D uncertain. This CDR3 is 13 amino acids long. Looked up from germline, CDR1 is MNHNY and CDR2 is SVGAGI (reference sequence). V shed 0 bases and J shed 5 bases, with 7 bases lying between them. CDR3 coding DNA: TGTGCCAGCAGTTACTCGGAGTGGGAGACCCAGTACTTC. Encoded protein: CASSYSEWETQYF.

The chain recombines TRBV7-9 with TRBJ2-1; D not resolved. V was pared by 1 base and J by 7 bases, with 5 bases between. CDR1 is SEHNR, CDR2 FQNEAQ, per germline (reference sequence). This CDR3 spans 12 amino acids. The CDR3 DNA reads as TGTGCCAGCAGCTTAGGAGTAAATGAGCAGTTCTTC. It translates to CASSLGVNEQFF. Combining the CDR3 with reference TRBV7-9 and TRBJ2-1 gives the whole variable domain DTGVSQNPRHKITKRGQNVTFRCDPISEHNRLYWYRQTLGQGPEFLTYFQNEAQLEKSRLLSDRFSAERPKGSFSTLEIQRTEQGDSAMYLCASSLGVNEQFFGPGTRLTVL.

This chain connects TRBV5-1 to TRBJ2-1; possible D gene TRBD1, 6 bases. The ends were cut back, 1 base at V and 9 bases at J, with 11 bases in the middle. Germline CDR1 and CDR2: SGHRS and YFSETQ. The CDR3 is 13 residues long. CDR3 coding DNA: TGCGCCAGCAGCTTGATCAGGGGAAGTGAGCAGTTCTTC. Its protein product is CASSLIRGSEQFF.

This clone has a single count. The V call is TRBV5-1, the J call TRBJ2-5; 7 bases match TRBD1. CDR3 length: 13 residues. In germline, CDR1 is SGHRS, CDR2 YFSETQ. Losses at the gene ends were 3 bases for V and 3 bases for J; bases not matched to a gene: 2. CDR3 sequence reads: CASSYDREETQYF. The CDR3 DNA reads TGCGCCAGCAGCTACGACAGGGAAGAGACCCAGTACTTC.

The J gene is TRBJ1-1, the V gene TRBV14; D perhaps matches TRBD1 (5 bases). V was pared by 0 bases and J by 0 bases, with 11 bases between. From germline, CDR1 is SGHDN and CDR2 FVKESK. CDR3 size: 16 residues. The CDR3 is CASSQDRGRVNTEAFF. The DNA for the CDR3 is TGTGCCAGCAGCCAAGATAGAGGCAGGGTGAACACTGAAGCTTTCTTT. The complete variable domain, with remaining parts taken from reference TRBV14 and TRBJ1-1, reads EAGVTQFPSHSVIEKGQTVTLRCDPISGHDNLYWYRRVMGKEIKFLLHFVKESKQDESGMPNNRFLAERTGGTYSTLKVQPAELEDSGVYFCASSQDRGRVNTEAFFGQGTRLTVV.

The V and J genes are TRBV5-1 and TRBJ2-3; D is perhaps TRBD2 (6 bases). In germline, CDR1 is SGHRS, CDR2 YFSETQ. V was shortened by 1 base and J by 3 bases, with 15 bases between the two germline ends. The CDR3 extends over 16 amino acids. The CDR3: CASSLPGTPSTDTQYF. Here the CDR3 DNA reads TGCGCCAGCAGCTTGCCCGGGACTCCATCTACAGATACGCAGTATTTT.

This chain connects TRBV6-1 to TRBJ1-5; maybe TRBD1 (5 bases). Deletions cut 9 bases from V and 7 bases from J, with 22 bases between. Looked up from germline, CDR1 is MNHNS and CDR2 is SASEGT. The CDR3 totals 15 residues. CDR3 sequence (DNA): TGTGCCAGTGTTTTTGGGAGGGGTAACGAACAGCCCCAGCATTTT. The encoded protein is CASVFGRGNEQPQHF.

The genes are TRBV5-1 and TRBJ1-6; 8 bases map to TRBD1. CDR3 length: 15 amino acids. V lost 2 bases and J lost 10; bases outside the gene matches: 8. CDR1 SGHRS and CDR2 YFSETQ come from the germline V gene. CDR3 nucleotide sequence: TGCGCCAGCAGCTTAACCGGACAGGGAAGGTCACCCCTCCACTTT. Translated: CASSLTGQGRSPLHF.

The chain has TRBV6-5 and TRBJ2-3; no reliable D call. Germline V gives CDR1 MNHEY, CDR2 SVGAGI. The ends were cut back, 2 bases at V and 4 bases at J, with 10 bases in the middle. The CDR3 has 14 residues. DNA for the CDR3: TGTGCCAGCAGTTACGTCCAGCTAGCAGATACGCAGTATTTT. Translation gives CASSYVQLADTQYF.

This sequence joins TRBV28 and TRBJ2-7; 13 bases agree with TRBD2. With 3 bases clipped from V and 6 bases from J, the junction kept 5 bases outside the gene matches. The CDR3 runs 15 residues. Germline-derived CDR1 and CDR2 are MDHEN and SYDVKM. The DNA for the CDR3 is TGTGCCAGCAGTTTTAGGACTAGCGGGAGTCGCGAGCAGTACTTC. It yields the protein CASSFRTSGSREQYF.